This T cell receptor beta chain was captured by sequencing in a study of blood T cell repertoires in COVID-19. Overall study context: Samples came from the United States, Italy and Spain, spanning acute and convalescent COVID-19. From T cells, B-cell-depleted T cells, or PBMCs came the material, which was cDNA or gDNA.

Trimming left V 1 base short and J 6 bases short, with 12 bases between. Germline assignment: CDR1 MGHRA and CDR2 YSYEKL. This CDR3 spans 14 amino acids. Methods used by the authors: Estimated nucleated cell counts came from reference gene primer amplification. Some clones are missing from TCRdb's copy, which holds only in-frame ones; the method was immunoSEQ multiplex PCR. V, J and clone size were drawn from that table, and D and trimming were deduced from the DNA. The sample records about 190,000 clones, 85% to 90% being singletons. This clone was recorded only once. The V and J genes are TRBV4-1 and TRBJ1-2; D remains unclear. This TCR derives from a man aged 35 to 55 with active or convalescent COVID-19. Sequencing input: peripheral blood. The CDR3 reads CASSQVGSRDGYTF. CDR3 DNA sequence: TGCGCCAGCAGCCAAGTGGGGAGTCGGGATGGCTACACCTTC.